Listed below are T cell receptor beta chains from one sample, sequenced in a study of T cells in localized non-small cell lung cancer. Sequenced by immunoSEQ multiplex PCR; TCRdb stores in-frame clones only, minus some. The repertoire consists of roughly 84,000 clones, with around 89% occurring once and the leading ten covering 20% to 25%. Source: peripheral blood, taken before any cancer treatment. The receptors stem from a woman aged 40-75 years with stage I squamous cell lung carcinoma. Each CDR3 is given with its conserved first and last residue. Fields, in order: clone size, J gene, D gene, V gene, CDR3 protein, CDR3 DNA. D genes are given only for firm matches. Size is stated for part of the rows, as once, few or many counts, or as a class when the clone is expanded.

size: -
J: TRBJ1-2
D: TRBD1
V: TRBV30
CDR3: CAWTSDRDVRAWGYTF
DNA: TGTGCCTGGACATCGGACAGGGATGTCCGGGCGTGGGGCTACACCTTC

size: -
J: TRBJ1-1
D: TRBD1
V: TRBV29-1
CDR3: CSAKQGPGEAFF
DNA: TGCAGCGCCAAACAGGGGCCGGGTGAAGCTTTCTTT

size: -
J: TRBJ1-1
D: TRBD1
V: TRBV4-1
CDR3: CASSQEGNRGTEAFF
DNA: TGCGCCAGCAGCCAAGAAGGGAACAGGGGCACTGAAGCTTTCTTT

size: -
J: TRBJ1-6
D: TRBD1
V: TRBV6-1
CDR3: CASSDYAGGMSPLHF
DNA: TGTGCCAGCAGTGACTACGCAGGGGGAATGTCACCCCTCCACTTT

size: -
J: TRBJ2-2
D: -
V: TRBV2
CDR3: CASMERGNTGELFF
DNA: TGTGCCAGCATGGAACGGGGGAACACCGGGGAGCTGTTTTTT

size: -
J: TRBJ1-1
D: -
V: TRBV6-6
CDR3: CASSKRQVNTEAFF
DNA: TGTGCCAGCAGCAAACGACAGGTGAACACTGAAGCTTTCTTT

size: -
J: TRBJ1-2
D: -
V: TRBV6-1
CDR3: CASSDLRHGYTF
DNA: TGTGCCAGCAGTGACCTACGTCATGGCTACACCTTC

size: -
J: TRBJ2-5
D: -
V: TRBV4-2
CDR3: CASSQVVVEGKSRETQYF
DNA: TGTGCCAGCAGCCAAGTCGTGGTCGAGGGTAAGAGTCGTGAGACCCAGTACTTC

size: -
J: TRBJ2-2
D: -
V: TRBV29-1
CDR3: CSAGRGHGELFF
DNA: TGCAGCGCAGGGAGGGGGCACGGGGAGCTGTTTTTT

size: -
J: TRBJ2-5
D: -
V: TRBV6-1
CDR3: CASIEVYSPGPQYF
DNA: TGTGCCAGCATCGAAGTATACAGTCCGGGGCCCCAGTACTTC

size: -
J: TRBJ1-3
D: TRBD1
V: TRBV4-1
CDR3: CASSQEGTGLSSGNTIYF
DNA: TGCGCCAGCAGCCAAGAAGGGACAGGGCTTTCCTCTGGAAACACCATATATTTT

size: once
J: TRBJ2-2
D: TRBD1
V: TRBV9
CDR3: CASMQGTGNTGELFF
DNA: TGTGCCAGCATGCAAGGGACAGGGAACACCGGGGAGCTGTTTTTT

size: -
J: TRBJ2-1
D: TRBD2
V: TRBV5-5
CDR3: CASSLESSGGAPYNEQFF
DNA: TGTGCCAGCAGCTTAGAGAGTAGCGGGGGGGCCCCCTACAATGAGCAGTTCTTC

size: -
J: TRBJ1-1
D: -
V: TRBV5-6
CDR3: CASSKDMNTEAFF
DNA: TGTGCCAGCAGCAAAGACATGAACACTGAAGCTTTCTTT

size: -
J: TRBJ1-4
D: TRBD1
V: TRBV5-8
CDR3: CASSRRDREKLFF
DNA: TGTGCCAGCAGCCGACGGGACAGGGAAAAACTGTTTTTT

size: once
J: TRBJ1-5
D: TRBD1
V: TRBV10-2
CDR3: CASRAGDRVGNQPQHF
DNA: TGCGCCAGCAGAGCCGGGGACAGGGTGGGGAATCAGCCCCAGCATTTT

size: -
J: TRBJ2-7
D: -
V: TRBV11-2
CDR3: CASRRIRSSYEQYF
DNA: TGTGCCAGCAGACGCATAAGGAGCTCCTACGAGCAGTACTTC

size: -
J: TRBJ2-7
D: TRBD2
V: TRBV5-6
CDR3: CASSPERGRAYEQYF
DNA: TGTGCCAGCAGCCCGGAGCGGGGGCGAGCCTACGAGCAGTACTTC

size: -
J: TRBJ1-5
D: -
V: TRBV21-1
CDR3: CASSSHRVNQPQHF
DNA: TGTGCCAGCAGCTCACACAGGGTCAATCAGCCCCAGCATTTT

size: -
J: TRBJ2-1
D: -
V: TRBV7-9
CDR3: CASSLTGSSNEQFF
DNA: TGTGCCAGCAGCTTAACCGGCAGTAGCAATGAGCAGTTCTTC

size: -
J: TRBJ2-3
D: TRBD1
V: TRBV6-1
CDR3: CASSPGTVPDTQYF
DNA: TGTGCCAGCAGTCCCGGGACAGTCCCAGATACGCAGTATTTT

size: -
J: TRBJ1-2
D: -
V: TRBV11-2
CDR3: CASSLNRETYGYTF
DNA: TGTGCCAGCAGCTTGAACAGAGAGACGTATGGCTACACCTTC

size: -
J: TRBJ1-1
D: -
V: TRBV15
CDR3: CATSRQGNTEAFF
DNA: TGTGCCACCAGCAGACAGGGGAACACTGAAGCTTTCTTT

size: -
J: TRBJ1-6
D: -
V: TRBV11-2
CDR3: CASSPSTGYGRNNSPLHF
DNA: TGTGCCAGCAGCCCATCGACAGGTTACGGGAGGAATAATTCACCCCTCCACTTT

size: -
J: TRBJ1-2
D: TRBD1
V: TRBV9
CDR3: CASSVALGGAGGYTF
DNA: TGTGCCAGCAGCGTAGCTCTAGGGGGCGCAGGGGGCTACACCTTC

size: -
J: TRBJ1-2
D: -
V: TRBV13
CDR3: CASSLQHINYGYTF
DNA: TGTGCCAGCAGCTTGCAACACATTAACTATGGCTACACCTTC

size: -
J: TRBJ1-1
D: -
V: TRBV9
CDR3: CASSVGLHTEAFF
DNA: TGTGCCAGCAGCGTCGGACTGCACACTGAAGCTTTCTTT

size: -
J: TRBJ2-7
D: -
V: TRBV25-1
CDR3: CASSEGWVSYEQYF
DNA: TGTGCCAGCAGTGAAGGTTGGGTTTCCTACGAGCAGTACTTC

size: -
J: TRBJ2-1
D: TRBD2
V: TRBV7-2
CDR3: CASSLGRGGLNEQFF
DNA: TGTGCCAGCAGCTTAGGGCGGGGGGGCTTGAATGAGCAGTTCTTC

size: once
J: TRBJ1-2
D: -
V: TRBV4-1
CDR3: CASSQISPGAGYTF
DNA: TGCGCCAGCAGCCAAATTTCCCCGGGGGCCGGCTACACCTTC

size: -
J: TRBJ1-1
D: -
V: TRBV14
CDR3: CASSQWGRGNTEAFF
DNA: TGTGCCAGCAGCCAATGGGGACGGGGGAACACTGAAGCTTTCTTT

size: -
J: TRBJ1-2
D: TRBD1
V: TRBV30
CDR3: CAWSITGVGSYTF
DNA: TGTGCCTGGAGTATCACAGGGGTAGGGAGCTACACCTTC

size: -
J: TRBJ1-1
D: -
V: TRBV20-1
CDR3: CSANRGTQAFF
DNA: TGCAGTGCGAATCGGGGCACCCAAGCTTTCTTT

size: -
J: TRBJ2-1
D: -
V: TRBV5-1
CDR3: CASRDTAAVDEQFF
DNA: TGCGCCAGCAGGGACACCGCAGCCGTTGATGAGCAGTTCTTC

size: -
J: TRBJ2-7
D: -
V: TRBV19
CDR3: CASSINPPGQQSYEQYF
DNA: TGTGCCAGTAGTATCAATCCCCCCGGACAGCAATCCTACGAGCAGTACTTC

size: -
J: TRBJ1-4
D: -
V: TRBV5-6
CDR3: CASSWGPQTTNEKLFF
DNA: TGTGCCAGCAGCTGGGGCCCCCAGACAACTAATGAAAAACTGTTTTTT

size: few
J: TRBJ2-3
D: TRBD2
V: TRBV9
CDR3: CARTSGDESTDTQYF
DNA: TGTGCCCGGACTAGCGGGGATGAGAGCACAGATACGCAGTATTTT

size: few
J: TRBJ2-1
D: -
V: TRBV12-5
CDR3: CASGTRIFGQFF
DNA: TGTGCTAGTGGTACCCGAATTTTCGGGCAGTTCTTC